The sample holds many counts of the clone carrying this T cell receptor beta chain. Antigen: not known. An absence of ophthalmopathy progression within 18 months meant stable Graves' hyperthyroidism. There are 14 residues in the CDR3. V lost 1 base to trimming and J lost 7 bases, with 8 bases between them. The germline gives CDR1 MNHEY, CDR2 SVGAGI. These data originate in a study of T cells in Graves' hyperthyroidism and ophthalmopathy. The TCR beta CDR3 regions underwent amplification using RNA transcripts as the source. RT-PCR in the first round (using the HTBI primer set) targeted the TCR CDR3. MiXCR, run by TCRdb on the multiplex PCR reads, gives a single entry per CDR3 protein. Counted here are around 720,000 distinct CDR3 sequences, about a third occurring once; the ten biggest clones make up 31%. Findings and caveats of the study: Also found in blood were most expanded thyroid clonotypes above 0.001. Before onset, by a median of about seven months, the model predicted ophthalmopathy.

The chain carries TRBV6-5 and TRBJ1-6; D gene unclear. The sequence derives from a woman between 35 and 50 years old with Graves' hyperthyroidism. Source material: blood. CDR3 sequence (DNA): TGTGCCAGCAGTTACTTGGGAGGAAATTCACCCCTCCACTTT. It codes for CASSYLGGNSPLHF.